These 9 T cell receptor beta chains share one sample of origin, sequenced in a study of regulatory T cells in long-lasting Graves disease. Sequencing libraries for TCR beta were prepared with iRepertoire HTBI primers and Arm-PCR of CDR3 regions. TCRdb reanalysed the multiplex PCR reads using MiXCR and keeps one entry per CDR3 protein. The sample contains around 460,000 distinct CDR3 sequences, 20% to 25% of which appear only once. Specified time point: persistent/refractory GD, antithyroid drugs over 5 years with positive TRAb. Following extraction of RNA from PBMCs, that RNA was used to make the TCR library. Here the sequenced sample was peripheral blood mononuclear cells (PBMCs), taken when the disease was refractory, from a patient treated with antithyroid drugs. Receptors were obtained from a female donor with Graves disease.

This clonotype was recorded many times. V usage is TRBV7-2 and J usage is TRBJ2-5, with 9 bases fitting TRBD1. Looked up from germline, CDR1 is SGHTA and CDR2 is FQGNSA. V dropped 5 bases and J dropped 2; count of bases not matched to a gene: 9. CDR3 size: 16 residues. CDR3 sequence reads: CASSPRRTGAQETQYF. The CDR3 region has the DNA TGTGCCAGCAGCCCAAGACGGACAGGGGCGCAAGAGACCCAGTACTTC.

This clonotype was detected ten times or more. This chain joins TRBV28 and TRBJ2-7; 8 bases align to TRBD1. Germline CDR1 is MDHEN and CDR2 is SYDVKM. J was trimmed by 2 bases and V by 3 bases; bases with no gene match: 3. This CDR3 region has 14 residues. The CDR3 loop reads CASSLGQVPYEQYF. Here the CDR3 DNA reads TGTGCCAGCAGTTTGGGACAGGTCCCCTACGAGCAGTACTTC. The variable domain in full, with the rest retrieved from reference TRBV28 and TRBJ2-7, is DVKVTQSSRYLVKRTGEKVFLECVQDMDHENMFWYRQDPGLGLRLIYFSYDVKMKEKGDIPEGYSVSREKKERFSLILESASTNQTSMYLCASSLGQVPYEQYFGPGTRLTVT.

About this clonotype itself: This could be a read error, since a much larger clone is one nucleotide away. V gene TRBV19 combines with J gene TRBJ1-5; 8 bases agree with TRBD1. The germline CDR1 and CDR2 sequences are LNHDA and SQIVND (reference sequence). The CDR3 runs to 14 residues. The V gene end was trimmed by 5 bases and the J gene end by 6 bases; junction bases not matched to a gene: 6. CDR3 protein: CASSYRGGSQPQHF. The CDR3 nucleotides are TGTGCCAGTAGTTACAGGGGGGGTTCTCAGCCCCAGCATTTT.

This clonotype was picked up many times. The chain joins TRBV12-3 or TRBV12-4 to TRBJ1-5, with TRBD1 identical over 7 bases. The junction had 4 bases not matched to a gene; V was cut back by 1 base and J by 4 bases. The length of the CDR3 is 15 residues. CDR3 region: CASSLEGQMNQPQHF. The DNA of the CDR3 is TGTGCCAGCAGTTTAGAGGGACAGATGAATCAGCCCCAGCATTTT.

This clonotype was seen more than once but under ten times. This chain uses TRBV14 with TRBJ1-6, with 11 bases matching TRBD1. Trimming removed 4 bases from V and 3 bases from J; junction bases left unmatched: 5. The germline gives CDR1 SGHDN, CDR2 FVKESK. This CDR3 contains 17 residues. The CDR3 is CASSPPGQGVYNSPLHF. CDR3 nucleotide sequence: TGTGCCAGCAGCCCGCCGGGACAGGGGGTCTATAATTCACCCCTCCACTTT.

The sample holds many counts of this clonotype. The chain uses TRBV28 and TRBJ1-5; 8 bases fit TRBD1. Germline values: CDR1 MDHEN, CDR2 SYDVKM. This CDR3 spans 14 amino acids. CDR3 nucleotides: TGTGGAATACGACAGGGGTCAAGCAATCAGCCCCAGCATTTT. It codes for CGIRQGSSNQPQHF.

The chain couples TRBV28 to TRBJ1-4, with a weak D call TRBD1 (6 bases). The CDR3 runs 14 residues. V lost 5 bases, J lost 10 bases, and 17 bases lay in between. Germline lookup yields CDR1 MDHEN and CDR2 SYDVKM. The chain's CDR3 is CASSQRTEQGKLFF. The CDR3 nucleotides are TGTGCCAGCAGTCAACGGACAGAACAGGGAAAACTGTTTTTT. Drawing the rest from reference TRBV28 and TRBJ1-4, the complete variable domain is DVKVTQSSRYLVKRTGEKVFLECVQDMDHENMFWYRQDPGLGLRLIYFSYDVKMKEKGDIPEGYSVSREKKERFSLILESASTNQTSMYLCASSQRTEQGKLFFGSGTQLSVL.

V usage is TRBV6-2 or TRBV6-3 and J usage is TRBJ1-6; weak D call: TRBD1 (5 bases). V lost 5 bases, J lost 1 base, and 18 bases lay in between. The CDR3 runs 18 residues. Germline V CDR1 and CDR2: MNHEY, SVGEGT. The CDR3 DNA follows: TGTGCCAGCAGTAGCTTGGGGGGGGGAGTATCCTATAATTCACCCCTCCACTTT. Translation gives CASSSLGGGVSYNSPLHF.

The sample holds many counts of this clonotype. This chain uses TRBV7-2 with TRBJ1-2, with D possibly being TRBD1 (5 bases). This CDR3 has 15 residues. Trimming pared 5 bases from V and 4 bases from J, leaving 17 bases between. Per the germline V gene, CDR1 is SGHTA and CDR2 is FQGNSA. This CDR3 is CASSETPGRSYGYTF. The DNA of the CDR3 is TGTGCCAGCAGCGAAACTCCGGGACGGAGCTATGGCTACACCTTC.